Listed below are T cell receptor beta chains from one sample, sequenced in a study of T cells after yellow fever vaccination. TCRdb reanalysed the 5' RACE reads using MiXCR and keeps one entry per CDR3 protein. The profile shows hundreds of thousands of distinct CDR3 sequences, approximately 13% of them singletons. The sample in question was PBMCs, obtained on the day of the yellow fever booster vaccination. These receptor sequences come from a man in his thirties or forties who received the YFV17D yellow fever vaccine. CDR3s leave out the opening cysteine and the closing phenylalanine or tryptophan. Each record gives: J gene, V gene, CDR3 length, CDR3 protein.

J gene: TRBJ1-5; V gene: TRBV6-1; CDR3 length: 9; CDR3 protein: ASSNNQPQH
J gene: TRBJ2-7; V gene: TRBV20-1; CDR3 length: 13; CDR3 protein: SAREAGGLTYEQY
J gene: TRBJ2-2; V gene: TRBV24-1; CDR3 length: 13; CDR3 protein: ATSDLFTGTGELF
J gene: TRBJ1-5; V gene: TRBV7-2; CDR3 length: 12; CDR3 protein: ASTPGLTGQPQH
J gene: TRBJ1-6; V gene: TRBV12-3/TRBV12-4; CDR3 length: 10; CDR3 protein: ASSFPGSPLH
J gene: TRBJ1-1; V gene: TRBV28; CDR3 length: 12; CDR3 protein: ASSFTGINTEAF
J gene: TRBJ2-7; V gene: TRBV20-1; CDR3 length: 11; CDR3 protein: SAPVNRVNEQY
J gene: TRBJ2-1; V gene: TRBV19; CDR3 length: 12; CDR3 protein: ATERTGYSNEQF
J gene: TRBJ1-6; V gene: TRBV6-5; CDR3 length: 12; CDR3 protein: ASSSSGGASPLH
J gene: TRBJ2-3; V gene: TRBV5-4; CDR3 length: 13; CDR3 protein: ASSLRPGGTDTQY
J gene: TRBJ2-5; V gene: TRBV27; CDR3 length: 14; CDR3 protein: ASSLGHLVAEETQY
J gene: TRBJ2-2; V gene: TRBV7-2; CDR3 length: 14; CDR3 protein: ASSLASRRGTGELF
J gene: TRBJ2-5; V gene: TRBV5-7; CDR3 length: 15; CDR3 protein: ASTFRRGQGGQETQY
J gene: TRBJ2-4; V gene: TRBV7-9; CDR3 length: 14; CDR3 protein: ASSLNWDLAKNIQY
J gene: TRBJ2-3; V gene: TRBV7-7; CDR3 length: 14; CDR3 protein: ASSPGRLAGADTQY
J gene: TRBJ2-5; V gene: TRBV5-1; CDR3 length: 14; CDR3 protein: ASSFWLAGDQETQY
J gene: TRBJ2-1; V gene: TRBV15; CDR3 length: 14; CDR3 protein: ATSRTSASSYNEQF
J gene: TRBJ2-3; V gene: TRBV5-4; CDR3 length: 14; CDR3 protein: ASSKGTTFPTDTQY
J gene: TRBJ2-3; V gene: TRBV29-1; CDR3 length: 13; CDR3 protein: SVLRSGQGADTQY
J gene: TRBJ2-5; V gene: TRBV12-3/TRBV12-4; CDR3 length: 12; CDR3 protein: ASSLRVAQETQY
J gene: TRBJ2-1; V gene: TRBV30; CDR3 length: 15; CDR3 protein: AWSARTVEGRKNEQF
J gene: TRBJ2-2; V gene: TRBV7-9; CDR3 length: 10; CDR3 protein: ASSLASGELF
J gene: TRBJ2-3; V gene: TRBV20-1; CDR3 length: 12; CDR3 protein: SARLAGVAARLY
J gene: TRBJ1-3; V gene: TRBV20-1; CDR3 length: 12; CDR3 protein: SATQGADGNTIY
J gene: TRBJ2-1; V gene: TRBV7-2; CDR3 length: 13; CDR3 protein: ASSRGAGLYNEQF
J gene: TRBJ2-5; V gene: TRBV20-1; CDR3 length: 15; CDR3 protein: SARARGLAGMEETQY
J gene: TRBJ2-3; V gene: TRBV10-1; CDR3 length: 12; CDR3 protein: ATSKDGSEDTQY
J gene: TRBJ1-4; V gene: TRBV7-9; CDR3 length: 13; CDR3 protein: ASSKDGGRDEKLF
J gene: TRBJ2-1; V gene: TRBV20-1; CDR3 length: 12; CDR3 protein: SASESGTYNEQF
J gene: TRBJ2-1; V gene: TRBV29-1; CDR3 length: 10; CDR3 protein: SVDAGYNEQF
J gene: TRBJ2-1; V gene: TRBV18; CDR3 length: 14; CDR3 protein: ASSPSPLRTHNEQF
J gene: TRBJ1-1; V gene: TRBV5-1; CDR3 length: 10; CDR3 protein: ASSGATTEAF
J gene: TRBJ2-1; V gene: TRBV9; CDR3 length: 11; CDR3 protein: ASSGAGMNEQF
J gene: TRBJ2-5; V gene: TRBV25-1; CDR3 length: 14; CDR3 protein: ASSESGPLKGTAQY
J gene: TRBJ2-5; V gene: TRBV6-5; CDR3 length: 10; CDR3 protein: ASQGSRETQY
J gene: TRBJ2-1; V gene: TRBV14; CDR3 length: 11; CDR3 protein: ASASGSYNEQF
J gene: TRBJ1-1; V gene: TRBV21-1; CDR3 length: 19; CDR3 protein: ASSKEGANRGQFVMNTEAF
J gene: TRBJ2-1; V gene: TRBV5-1; CDR3 length: 14; CDR3 protein: ASSSSLADFGNEQF
J gene: TRBJ2-5; V gene: TRBV6-6; CDR3 length: 10; CDR3 protein: ASSFTEGTQY
J gene: TRBJ2-7; V gene: TRBV4-2; CDR3 length: 13; CDR3 protein: ASSRGRGGSYEQY
J gene: TRBJ1-2; V gene: TRBV6-1; CDR3 length: 11; CDR3 protein: ASSPTGGLGYT
J gene: TRBJ2-2; V gene: TRBV20-1; CDR3 length: 10; CDR3 protein: SARSGLAGGI
J gene: TRBJ2-2; V gene: TRBV29-1; CDR3 length: 14; CDR3 protein: SVEMFSGRPTGELF
J gene: TRBJ2-3; V gene: TRBV4-3; CDR3 length: 14; CDR3 protein: ASSQEGQGITDTQY
J gene: TRBJ2-7; V gene: TRBV30; CDR3 length: 13; CDR3 protein: AWRARLAGPWEQY
J gene: TRBJ2-7; V gene: TRBV5-1; CDR3 length: 9; CDR3 protein: ASGIHDEQY
J gene: TRBJ1-4; V gene: TRBV28; CDR3 length: 16; CDR3 protein: ASSRTGPDREGFEKLF
J gene: TRBJ1-1; V gene: TRBV4-3; CDR3 length: 14; CDR3 protein: ASSQGAGGRNTEAF
J gene: TRBJ2-1; V gene: TRBV5-1; CDR3 length: 15; CDR3 protein: ASSLPDRGSSYNEQF
J gene: TRBJ2-1; V gene: TRBV20-1; CDR3 length: 12; CDR3 protein: SATQWTGRDEQF
J gene: TRBJ1-1; V gene: TRBV5-1; CDR3 length: 12; CDR3 protein: ASSLKEINTEAF
J gene: TRBJ2-3; V gene: TRBV5-6; CDR3 length: 15; CDR3 protein: ASSPLGTGLNTDTQY
J gene: TRBJ2-4; V gene: TRBV11-2; CDR3 length: 17; CDR3 protein: ASSLEALAGVKAKNIQY
J gene: TRBJ2-1; V gene: TRBV5-1; CDR3 length: 13; CDR3 protein: ASSTSGRADTEQF
J gene: TRBJ2-7; V gene: TRBV12-3/TRBV12-4; CDR3 length: 12; CDR3 protein: ASSFSAGVYEQY
J gene: TRBJ1-2; V gene: TRBV5-6; CDR3 length: 14; CDR3 protein: ASSSWGLILDYGYT
J gene: TRBJ2-3; V gene: TRBV7-2; CDR3 length: 13; CDR3 protein: ASSRGTGDVDTQY
J gene: TRBJ1-2; V gene: TRBV20-1; CDR3 length: 11; CDR3 protein: SASPTGLNGYT
J gene: TRBJ2-1; V gene: TRBV19; CDR3 length: 11; CDR3 protein: ASSIDGRTLEF